The 16 T cell receptor beta chains reported below all come from one sample, sequenced in a study of CD8+ T cells in alopecia areata. RNA, once extracted, was reverse transcribed into cDNA for use as the sequencing template. Clones were sequenced by immunoSEQ multiplex PCR, and TCRdb holds only the in-frame ones, with some missing. Of about 160,000 clones in the sample, 55% to 75% were seen once. The treatment here: oral pan-JAK inhibitor, 5-10 mg twice daily. Sequenced here: CD4+ T cells sorted from blood, sampled at week 24, from a patient treated with tofacitinib. The receptors were sampled from a human donor with alopecia areata.

The chain joins TRBV14 to TRBJ1-6; possible D gene TRBD1, 6 bases. CDR3 length: 14 residues. CDR1 is SGHDN, CDR2 FVKESK, per germline. Trimming took off 1 base at V and 14 bases at J, with 15 bases between the two ends. The CDR3 nucleotides are TGTGCCAGCAGCCAAGTGGGGTTGGGGGCCACCCTCCACTTT. It encodes CASSQVGLGATLHF.

The rearrangement joins TRBV5-1 to TRBJ1-2; 8 positions match TRBD1. CDR3 length: 15 amino acids. CDR1 is SGHRS, CDR2 YFSETQ, per germline. V was pared by 4 bases and J by 2 bases, with 7 bases of the junction left unmatched. The CDR3 sequence: CASSEPGQENYGYTF. The CDR3 DNA reads as TGCGCCAGCAGCGAACCGGGACAGGAAAACTATGGCTACACCTTC.

This clone occurred a few times. The chain carries TRBV30 and TRBJ2-7; D gene ambiguous. Germline lookup yields CDR1 GTSNPN and CDR2 SVGIG (reference sequence). Trimming cost V 5 bases and J 2 bases, with 19 bases left between them. The CDR3 extends over 15 amino acids. This CDR3 is CAWSQPVLKTYEQYF. The CDR3 DNA sequence: TGTGCCTGGTCTCAGCCCGTTCTAAAGACCTACGAGCAGTACTTC.

This clone has more than one count but fewer than ten. The chain links TRBV9 to TRBJ2-7, with D perhaps matching TRBD2 (6 bases). This CDR3 contains 15 residues. Germline V gives CDR1 SGDLS, CDR2 YYNGEE. Trimming pared 4 bases from V and 1 base from J, leaving 15 bases between. CDR3 amino acids: CASSPYSGGSYEQYF. The DNA for the CDR3 is TGTGCCAGCAGCCCCTACTCAGGAGGGTCCTACGAGCAGTACTTC.

The chain employs TRBV25-1 and TRBJ1-5, with D possibly being TRBD1 (6 bases). The CDR3 sequence is 14 residues long. V was cut by 2 bases and J by 5 bases, with 10 bases left in between. Germline V CDR1 and CDR2: MGHDK, SYGVNS. CDR3 in amino acids: CASSETGQHQPQHF. For the CDR3, the DNA is TGTGCCAGCAGTGAAACGGGACAACATCAGCCCCAGCATTTT. Supplemented by reference TRBV25-1 and TRBJ1-5, the full variable domain reads EADIYQTPRYLVIGTGKKITLECSQTMGHDKMYWYQQDPGMELHLIHYSYGVNSTEKGDLSSESTVSRIRTEHFPLTLESARPSHTSQYLCASSETGQHQPQHFGDGTRLSIL.

For the CDR3, the DNA is TGTGCCTGGAGTAGACAGGGCGGCTACACCTTC. This gives the protein CAWSRQGGYTF. The chain combines TRBV30 with TRBJ1-2; 7 nucleotides align to TRBD1. The CDR3 is made up of 11 amino acids. Germline V gene sequence: CDR1 GTSNPN, CDR2 SVGIG (reference sequence). Trimming cost V 2 bases and J 8 bases; bases outside gene matches: 2.

The rearrangement uses TRBV30 and TRBJ2-3; D gene ambiguous. V lost 0 bases and J lost 4, with 5 bases in between. The CDR3 has 12 residues. In germline, CDR1 is GTSNPN, CDR2 SVGIG (reference sequence). The CDR3 sequence is CAWSVGSDTQYF. CDR3 DNA: TGTGCCTGGAGTGTAGGATCAGATACGCAGTATTTT.

V gene TRBV30 combines with J gene TRBJ1-1; D might be TRBD1 (5 bases). The germline gives CDR1 GTSNPN, CDR2 SVGIG (reference sequence). The CDR3 is made up of 14 amino acids. The ends were cut back, 8 bases at V and 3 bases at J, with 19 bases in the middle. Here the CDR3 reads CAGGLRAPHTEAFF. The DNA for the CDR3 is TGTGCCGGGGGTTTGAGGGCTCCCCACACTGAAGCTTTCTTT.

This clone was seen a handful of times. The J gene is TRBJ2-7, the V gene TRBV29-1, with TRBD1 matching over 8 bases. The CDR3 is made up of 14 amino acids. From germline, CDR1 is SQVTM and CDR2 ANQGSEA. With V trimmed by 6 bases and J by 2 bases, 9 bases remained unmatched. CDR3 DNA sequence: TGCAGCGTCGGACAGGGCGCAGGGACCTACGAGCAGTACTTC. Protein: CSVGQGAGTYEQYF.

In this sample, this clone turned up a few times. The chain carries TRBV11-2 and TRBJ2-5; D tentatively reads TRBD1 or TRBD2 (6 bases each). The CDR3 loop spans 14 amino acids. Deletions cut 1 base from V and 5 bases from J, with 11 bases between. The germline V gene has CDR1 SGHAT and CDR2 FQNNGV. CDR3 region: CASSLGLGGETQYF. CDR3 in DNA: TGTGCCAGCAGCTTAGGATTAGGGGGGGAGACCCAGTACTTC.

This clone was seen a few times. The genes are TRBV29-1 and TRBJ2-2; D gene uncertain. The CDR3 runs to 11 residues. Trimming cost V 6 bases and J 3 bases, with 5 bases left between them. Germline CDR1 is SQVTM and CDR2 is ANQGSEA. The CDR3 region is CSVADTGELFF. CDR3 coding DNA: TGCAGCGTGGCAGACACCGGGGAGCTGTTTTTT.

The genes are TRBV29-1 and TRBJ2-1; D ambiguous. Per germline, CDR1 SQVTM and CDR2 ANQGSEA. Deletions cut 5 bases from V and 0 bases from J, with 20 bases between. The CDR3 length is 17 residues. CDR3 DNA: TGCAGCGTTAAGGGTGGCCAGGCCTCGGGCTCCTACAATGAGCAGTTCTTC. Translated: CSVKGGQASGSYNEQFF.

The genes are TRBV6-5 and TRBJ1-1; D is undetermined. This CDR3 is 14 amino acids long. Trimming left V 2 bases short and J 0 bases short, with 7 bases between. Looked up from germline, CDR1 is MNHEY and CDR2 is SVGAGI. CDR3 in DNA: TGTGCCAGCAGTTACAGCAATCTGAACACTGAAGCTTTCTTT. Its protein is CASSYSNLNTEAFF.

This clone was counted many times. The rearrangement joins TRBV5-6 to TRBJ2-2, with TRBD2 matching over 8 bases. The ends lost 4 bases at V and 5 bases at J; junction bases unmatched: 4. The CDR3 contains 14 residues. From germline, CDR1 is SGHDT and CDR2 YYEEEE. The CDR3 here is CASSPGGPTGELFF. CDR3 in DNA: TGTGCCAGCAGCCCGGGGGGGCCGACCGGGGAGCTGTTTTTT.

The chain is built from TRBV25-1 and TRBJ2-6; unclear D gene. The V end was cut by 4 bases, the J end by 0 bases, with 16 bases between. CDR3 length: 18 residues. Germline CDR1 MGHDK, CDR2 SYGVNS. The CDR3 DNA follows: TGTGCCAGCAGTGGGATTTCCGGGCCAACCTCTGGGGCCAACGTCCTGACTTTC. It translates to CASSGISGPTSGANVLTF. The complete variable domain, with remaining parts taken from reference TRBV25-1 and TRBJ2-6, reads EADIYQTPRYLVIGTGKKITLECSQTMGHDKMYWYQQDPGMELHLIHYSYGVNSTEKGDLSSESTVSRIRTEHFPLTLESARPSHTSQYLCASSGISGPTSGANVLTFGAGSRLTVL.

The chain combines TRBV4-1 with TRBJ1-5; D perhaps matches TRBD1 (5 bases). The CDR3 length is 14 residues. V lost 2 bases to trimming and J lost 5 bases, with 10 bases between them. Germline V gives CDR1 MGHRA, CDR2 YSYEKL. CDR3 residues: CASSQTGGDQPQHF. The CDR3 DNA reads as TGCGCCAGCAGCCAAACGGGAGGGGATCAGCCCCAGCATTTT.